In this sample, the clone carrying this TCR beta chain turned up a few times. Its antigen remains unknown. This sample is part of a study of OX40 agonist ivuxolimab in advanced cancers. Study information: Subjects had a mean age of around 60 years, with a range of roughly 20 to 79; around 80% were male. Patients achieving partial responses numbered three: one hepatocellular carcinoma case and two cutaneous melanoma cases. Study-wide results and caveats: CD4+ and CD8+ blood T cells expanded clonally by week 6 at 0.1 to 3.0 mg/kg.

Individuals having autoimmune disease history or systemic immunosuppression were not enrolled. TCRdb keeps only in-frame clones here, not all; method: immunoSEQ multiplex PCR. The repertoire has about 55,000 clones, approximately 80% of them found once; the top ten carry roughly 6.3%. Trimming stripped 0 bases from V and 2 bases from J, with 4 bases between. The CDR3 is 13 amino acids. CDR1 is WNHNN and CDR2 is SYGVQD in the germline V gene (reference sequence). The chain uses TRBV10-1 and TRBJ1-2; D unclear. The sequence was obtained from an adult with an advanced solid tumor such as melanoma, head and neck, liver or kidney cancer. Source: CD4+ or CD8+ T cells sorted from blood, taken in a trial of the OX40 agonist ivuxolimab. The CDR3 reads CASSESGNYGYTF. The CDR3 DNA is TGCGCCAGCAGTGAGTCAGGGAACTATGGCTACACCTTC.